This TCR beta chain appears in the sequencing data of a study of PD-L1 blockade in urothelial cancer. For the study at large: Blood yielded a median of roughly 140,000 T cells per sample.

This sample's time point: peripheral blood 6 weeks after treatment start. Profiled with immunoSEQ multiplex PCR; TCRdb holds only in-frame clones, not every one. Of 35,000 or so clones listed, approximately 84% are singletons. The CDR3 covers 15 residues. Germline lookup yields CDR1 MNHEY and CDR2 SVGAGI. Between the trimmed V and J ends, which lost 0 bases and 0 bases, there was a span of 9 bases. This specimen was PBMCs, taken around atezolizumab (anti-PD-L1) treatment. The chain has TRBV6-5 and TRBJ2-7; D might be TRBD2 (5 bases). The clonotype comes from a man aged 40-55 years with urothelial cancer. The CDR3 sequence is CASSYSSGYSYEQYF. The CDR3 DNA is TGTGCCAGCAGTTACTCGAGCGGCTACTCCTACGAGCAGTACTTC.